The entry that follows covers one TCR beta chain sequence. Genomic DNA of each subset was evenly split across several immunoSEQ plates. The DNA input per sorted-subset replicate PCR was 200 ng, corresponding to some 30,000 T cell genomes. Assay used: immunoSEQ multiplex PCR; TCRdb lists only in-frame clones, some missing. The table includes 1.5 million to 1.9 million clones, 98% detected once. V lost 2 bases, J lost 5 bases, and 6 bases stayed unmatched. This CDR3 comprises 14 residues. CDR1 SGHRS and CDR2 YFSETQ come from the germline V gene. This specimen belongs to a study of shared clonotypes between healthy human individuals. The wider study: The cohort comprised a couple of women and a few men. Their ages spanned 18 to 49 years.

V gene TRBV5-1 combines with J gene TRBJ2-7; 8 bases are a match to TRBD1. Input material: naive CD4+ T cells sorted from blood. Documented subset: CD45RA+ positively selected. This TCR came from a man aged 25 to 45 in good health. The DNA of the CDR3 is TGCGCCAGCAGCTTCGCGGGACAGGTGAACGAGCAGTACTTC. Amino acid sequence: CASSFAGQVNEQYF.